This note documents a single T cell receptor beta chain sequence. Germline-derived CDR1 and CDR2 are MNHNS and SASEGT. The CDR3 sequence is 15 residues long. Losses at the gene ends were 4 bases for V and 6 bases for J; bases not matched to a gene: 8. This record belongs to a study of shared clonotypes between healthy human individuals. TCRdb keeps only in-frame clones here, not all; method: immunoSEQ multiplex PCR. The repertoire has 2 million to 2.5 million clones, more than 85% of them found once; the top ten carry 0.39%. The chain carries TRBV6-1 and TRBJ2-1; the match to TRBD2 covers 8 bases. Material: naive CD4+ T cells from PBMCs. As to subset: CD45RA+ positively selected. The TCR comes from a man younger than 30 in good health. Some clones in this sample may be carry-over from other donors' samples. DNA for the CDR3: TGTGCCAGCAGTGGAGGGGGACTAGTGGTCAATGAGCAGTTCTTC. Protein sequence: CASSGGGLVVNEQFF.